The entry below describes one T cell receptor (beta chain). This specimen comes from a study of T cell changes during pregnancy in multiple sclerosis. The table came from immunoSEQ multiplex PCR; TCRdb's copy has only in-frame clones and leaves some out. Of tens of thousands of clones detected, roughly nine tenths appear once; the ten largest clones hold approximately 0.9%. The CDR3 spans 16 residues. Germline V CDR1 and CDR2: LNHNV, YYDKDF (reference sequence). Deletions cut 0 bases from V and 4 bases from J, with 15 bases between. V gene TRBV15 combines with J gene TRBJ1-2; D not certain. The receptor's source is a female donor with multiple sclerosis, enrolled in a pregnancy study. Sequencing was performed on peripheral blood, taken before pregnancy. The DNA of the CDR3 is TGTGCCACCAGCAGAGATCTGAGAGGGTACAGCTATGGCTACACCTTC. This translates into CATSRDLRGYSYGYTF.